A single sample is the source of the 25 T cell receptor beta chains below, sequenced in a study of T cells in localized non-small cell lung cancer. TCRdb's table, derived via immunoSEQ multiplex PCR, lists solely in-frame clones and lacks some. The repertoire holds roughly 34,000 clones, with 85% to 90% as singletons. The input for sequencing was peripheral blood, taken before any cancer treatment. The receptor source for this set is a male donor at least 60 years old with stage III lung adenocarcinoma.

The rearrangement uses TRBV11-2 and TRBJ1-4, with 8 bases fitting TRBD1. Losses at the gene ends were 6 bases for V and 7 bases for J; bases not matched to a gene: 13. Germline CDR1 is SGHAT and CDR2 is FQNNGV. The CDR3 consists of 16 residues. This CDR3 reads CASSYSGGVTGEKLFF. CDR3 in DNA: TGTGCCAGCAGTTATTCAGGGGGCGTCACGGGTGAAAAACTGTTTTTT.

The gene calls are TRBV7-3 and TRBJ2-3, with 7 bases fitting TRBD2. This CDR3 spans 14 amino acids. V was pared by 4 bases and J by 1 base, with 2 bases of the junction left unmatched. Germline V gene data show CDR1 as SGHTA and CDR2 as FQGTGA. The CDR3 region has the DNA TGTGCCAGCAGCTGGGGGGGAGGCACAGATACGCAGTATTTT. Translation gives CASSWGGGTDTQYF.

The rearrangement links TRBV6-6 to TRBJ1-5; D is possibly TRBD1 (6 bases). V was trimmed by 7 bases and J by 2 bases, leaving 18 bases between them. Germline V lookup: CDR1 MNHNY, CDR2 SVGAGI (reference sequence). The CDR3 runs to 16 residues. The CDR3 loop is CASTKLGTQRNQPQHF. The CDR3 nucleotides read TGTGCCAGCACCAAGCTCGGGACACAACGCAATCAGCCCCAGCATTTT.

V is TRBV6-5 and J is TRBJ1-2; possible D gene TRBD1, 5 bases. The CDR3 runs to 14 residues. Germline CDR1 MNHEY, CDR2 SVGAGI. Deletions cut 7 bases from V and 8 bases from J, with 20 bases between. CDR3 sequence: CASNPGTRPSGYTF. The CDR3 nucleotides are TGTGCCAGCAACCCCGGGACGCGACCGAGCGGCTACACCTTC.

The chain is built from TRBV28 and TRBJ1-5, with D perhaps matching TRBD1 (6 bases). Per germline, CDR1 MDHEN and CDR2 SYDVKM. CDR3 length equals 17 residues. Trimming pared 6 bases from V and 2 bases from J, leaving 20 bases between. The CDR3: CASSLSGGADGNQPQHF. CDR3 DNA: TGTGCCAGCAGCCTATCCGGGGGGGCTGATGGCAATCAGCCCCAGCATTTT. Full variable domain (remainder filled in from reference TRBV28 and TRBJ1-5): DVKVTQSSRYLVKRTGEKVFLECVQDMDHENMFWYRQDPGLGLRLIYFSYDVKMKEKGDIPEGYSVSREKKERFSLILESASTNQTSMYLCASSLSGGADGNQPQHFGDGTRLSIL.

The chain couples TRBV6-1 to TRBJ1-5; D call uncertain. The V end lost 0 bases, the J end lost 4 bases, and 10 bases lay between the germline ends. Germline V lookup: CDR1 MNHNS, CDR2 SASEGT. CDR3 length: 15 residues. The CDR3 sequence is CASSEAHSLNQPQHF. The CDR3 DNA reads TGTGCCAGCAGTGAAGCGCACAGCCTTAATCAGCCCCAGCATTTT.

The V and J genes are TRBV19 and TRBJ2-3; 11 bases fit TRBD2. This CDR3 region has 17 residues. Germline CDR1 reads LNHDA; CDR2 reads SQIVND (reference sequence). Trimming took 3 bases from V and 4 from J; bases not matched to a gene: 9. Here the CDR3 reads CASSMGTSGSGSDTQYF. CDR3 sequence (DNA): TGTGCCAGTAGTATGGGGACTAGCGGTTCCGGATCAGATACGCAGTATTTT.

This clone was seen only once. The chain links TRBV9 to TRBJ2-3; no clear D gene. The CDR3 totals 12 residues. With 4 bases removed from V and 3 bases from J, the gap between germline ends came to 6 bases. Germline V CDR1 and CDR2: SGDLS, YYNGEE. The CDR3 is CASSRATDTQYF. Written as DNA, the CDR3 is TGTGCCAGCAGCCGCGCGACAGATACGCAGTATTTT.

This chain joins TRBV29-1 and TRBJ2-2; D unclear. CDR3 size: 15 residues. V lost 2 bases and J lost 0, with 10 bases in between. In germline, CDR1 is SQVTM, CDR2 ANQGSEA. The CDR3 spells CSVELGFANTGELFF. Here the CDR3 DNA reads TGCAGCGTTGAACTCGGGTTCGCGAACACCGGGGAGCTGTTTTTT.

J is TRBJ2-7 and V is TRBV29-1; no reliable D call. V lost 6 bases and J 7 bases, leaving 19 bases between the germline ends. Germline V gene sequence: CDR1 SQVTM, CDR2 ANQGSEA. The CDR3 is made up of 13 amino acids. The CDR3 bases are TGCAGCGTCGTAATGGTCCCTGGACGGGAGCAGTACTTC. Amino acid sequence: CSVVMVPGREQYF.

The rearrangement joins TRBV6-6 to TRBJ1-5; no clear D. There are 14 residues in the CDR3. The germline CDR1 and CDR2 sequences are MNHNY and SVGAGI (reference sequence). V was shortened by 2 bases and J by 1 base, with 6 bases between the two germline ends. This CDR3 is CASSYPESNQPQHF. In nucleotides, the CDR3 is TGTGCCAGCAGTTACCCAGAGAGCAATCAGCCCCAGCATTTT.

The rearrangement uses TRBV6-1 and TRBJ1-3; D is unclear. This CDR3 is built from 13 residues. Germline-derived CDR1 and CDR2 are MNHNS and SASEGT. Trimming left V 1 base short and J 4 bases short, with 5 bases between. The chain's CDR3 is CASSEGRGNTIYF. The DNA for the CDR3 is TGTGCCAGCAGTGAAGGCAGAGGAAACACCATATATTTT.

The count of this clone is one. V and J are TRBV19 and TRBJ1-6, with D tentatively TRBD1 (5 bases). Germline V CDR1 and CDR2: LNHDA, SQIVND (reference sequence). The CDR3 consists of 14 residues. V lost 6 bases and J lost 5, with 11 bases in between. The CDR3 DNA reads TGTGCCAGTAGCCAGGGAAGGGATAATTCACCCCTCCACTTT. Translation gives CASSQGRDNSPLHF. The whole variable domain, filled in from reference TRBV19 and TRBJ1-6, reads DGGITQSPKYLFRKEGQNVTLSCEQNLNHDAMYWYRQDPGQGLRLIYYSQIVNDFQKGDIAEGYSVSREKKESFPLTVTSAQKNPTAFYLCASSQGRDNSPLHFGNGTRLTVT.

The J gene is TRBJ1-6, the V gene TRBV28; weak D call: TRBD1 (5 bases). The CDR3 runs to 14 residues. CDR1 MDHEN and CDR2 SYDVKM come from the germline V gene. Trimming stripped 3 bases from V and 11 bases from J, with 14 bases between. CDR3 region: CASSFTGRATPLHF. In nucleotides, the CDR3 is TGTGCCAGCAGTTTCACAGGCAGGGCGACACCCCTCCACTTT.

This chain joins TRBV6-5 and TRBJ1-2; D possibly corresponds to TRBD1 (6 bases). Germline lookup yields CDR1 MNHEY and CDR2 SVGAGI. This CDR3 is built from 16 residues. Trimming left V 4 bases short and J 8 bases short, with 23 bases between. This CDR3 is CASSSQGSRAVSGYTF. CDR3 sequence (DNA): TGTGCCAGCAGTTCCCAGGGGTCCAGGGCAGTATCCGGCTACACCTTC.

The chain is built from TRBV5-1 and TRBJ1-2, with 7 bases fitting TRBD1. This CDR3 comprises 15 residues. With V trimmed by 4 bases and J by 4 bases, 10 bases remained unmatched. Germline V gene sequence: CDR1 SGHRS, CDR2 YFSETQ. CDR3 DNA: TGCGCCAGCAGCGTTGGTCCGGCAGGGGGCTATGGCTACACCTTC. Protein sequence: CASSVGPAGGYGYTF.

The chain joins TRBV4-1 to TRBJ2-6; D may be TRBD1 (5 bases). Germline CDR1 reads MGHRA; CDR2 reads YSYEKL. CDR3 length: 17 amino acids. Trimming cost V 4 bases and J 2 bases, with 15 bases left between them. The CDR3 nucleotides are TGCGCCAGCAGCCCTGTGACAGAGAGTGCTGGGGCCAACGTCCTGACTTTC. The encoded protein is CASSPVTESAGANVLTF.

This clone was counted a few times. J is TRBJ1-2 and V is TRBV6-5; 10 bases line up with TRBD1. J lost 3 bases, V lost 7 bases, and 5 bases had no gene match. Germline CDR1 reads MNHEY; CDR2 reads SVGAGI. This CDR3 is built from 14 residues. The CDR3 sequence: CASTEGQGHYGYTF. The CDR3 DNA is TGTGCCAGCACCGAGGGACAGGGGCACTATGGCTACACCTTC.

The chain is built from TRBV13 and TRBJ2-3; D uncertain. CDR3 length: 15 amino acids. Germline V gives CDR1 PRHDT, CDR2 FYEKMQ (reference sequence). V lost 0 bases and J lost 0, with 7 bases in between. The CDR3 coding sequence is TGTGCCAGCAGCTTAGGTGGGTCTAGCACAGATACGCAGTATTTT. It specifies CASSLGGSSTDTQYF. Complete variable domain (other parts from reference TRBV13 and TRBJ2-3): AAGVIQSPRHLIKEKRETATLKCYPIPRHDTVYWYQQGPGQDPQFLISFYEKMQSDKGSIPDRFSAQQFSDYHSELNMSSLELGDSALYFCASSLGGSSTDTQYFGPGTRLTVL.

The V and J genes are TRBV20-1 and TRBJ1-2; TRBD1 matches 8 bases. Germline values: CDR1 DFQATT, CDR2 SNEGSKA (reference sequence). CDR3 size: 11 residues. After removal of 4 bases from V and 8 bases from J, the junction contained 3 bases not matched to a gene. The CDR3 here is CSATGTGGYTF. The CDR3 nucleotides are TGCAGTGCTACCGGGACAGGAGGCTACACCTTC.

This chain connects TRBV18 to TRBJ2-5; D is uncertain. The CDR3 length is 11 residues. CDR1 is KGHSH, CDR2 LQKENI, per germline. V was trimmed by 3 bases and J by 6 bases, leaving 5 bases between them. The CDR3 DNA follows: TGTGCCAGCTCACCGGAGAAGACCCAGTACTTC. This sequence encodes CASSPEKTQYF.

This clone was observed a single time. The chain couples TRBV9 to TRBJ1-4; no clear D gene. Germline CDR1 is SGDLS and CDR2 is YYNGEE. The CDR3 loop spans 16 amino acids. Trimming took 4 bases from V and 0 from J, leaving 13 bases between them. The CDR3 bases are TGTGCCAGCAGCCCACGCCAATCTGCAACTAATGAAAAACTGTTTTTT. Its translation: CASSPRQSATNEKLFF.

The chain carries TRBV28 and TRBJ2-3; tentative D call: TRBD2 (5 bases). The CDR3 is made up of 13 amino acids. Trimming cost V 6 bases and J 0 bases, with 7 bases left between them. From germline, CDR1 is MDHEN and CDR2 SYDVKM. In DNA form, the CDR3 reads TGTGCCAGCAGGGACTCTAGCACAGATACGCAGTATTTT. This codes for CASRDSSTDTQYF.

The chain couples TRBV18 to TRBJ1-5; possible D gene TRBD1, 6 bases. The CDR3 is 15 residues long. Trimming took 0 bases from V and 4 from J, leaving 10 bases between them. Germline V CDR1 and CDR2: KGHSH, LQKENI. CDR3 nucleotide sequence: TGTGCCAGCTCACCACCGGGGGGGGCTAATCAGCCCCAGCATTTT. Protein product: CASSPPGGANQPQHF.

V is TRBV6-5 and J is TRBJ1-1; TRBD1 matches 8 bases. The CDR3 consists of 12 residues. CDR1 MNHEY and CDR2 SVGAGI come from the germline V gene. V trimming: 4 bases; J trimming: 9 bases; junction bases outside the gene matches: 4. CDR3 region: CASSFGQGKAFF. CDR3 DNA sequence: TGTGCCAGCAGTTTCGGACAGGGAAAAGCTTTCTTT.